This entry describes one T cell receptor beta chain. Germline V gives CDR1 LNHDA, CDR2 SQIVND (reference sequence). This CDR3 is 14 amino acids long. V gave up 3 bases and J gave up 0 bases, with 8 bases separating them. The data derive from a study of OX40 agonist ivuxolimab in advanced cancers. Study information: Melanoma, hepatocellular carcinoma, head and neck or renal cell cancer occurred in dose-escalation patients. Three patients, one with hepatocellular carcinoma and two with cutaneous melanoma, responded partially.

The data were produced by immunoSEQ multiplex PCR, yet TCRdb's version contains in-frame clones alone and is incomplete. The table has 65,000 to 85,000 clones, approximately 90% seen once. The V and J genes are TRBV19 and TRBJ1-2, with D unclear. This receptor was obtained from an adult with an advanced solid tumor such as melanoma, head and neck, liver or kidney cancer. The input for sequencing was CD4+ or CD8+ T cells sorted from blood, taken in a trial of the OX40 agonist ivuxolimab. This chain's CDR3 is CASSIRSPNYGYTF. The CDR3, as DNA: TGTGCCAGTAGTATTAGGAGTCCTAACTATGGCTACACCTTC.